The 27 T cell receptor beta chains below were found in one sample sequenced in a study of beta chain features in type 1 diabetes. The entirety of the isolated RNA underwent reverse transcription, so expressed TCRB transcripts were sequenced. Libraries were prepared by immunoSEQ multiplex PCR; TCRdb keeps only in-frame clonotypes and omits some of them. Seen here are hundreds of thousands of clones, 10% to 15% observed once, and the top ten hold 0.01%. The study's findings and limits: Moderate but significant shortening of TCRB CDR3s was recorded in all four CD4+ subsets from Type 1 diabetes patients.

What these receptors recognize is not known. Sequencing used naive CD4+ T cells from blood. The receptor set was obtained from a woman younger than 30 with type 1 diabetes.

This clone has a handful of counts. This rearrangement joins TRBV6-5 to TRBJ2-1; TRBD2 agrees at 8 bases. This CDR3 is 13 amino acids long. CDR1 and CDR2 (germline): MNHEY, SVGAGI. The V gene end was trimmed by 5 bases and the J gene end by 9 bases; junction bases not matched to a gene: 6. The DNA of the CDR3 is TGTGCCAGCAGTAGTTCGCGGGAGGTTGAGCAGTTCTTC. Protein: CASSSSREVEQFF.

This clone was detected a few times. A read error may produce the germline difference seen at one junction end. The V call is TRBV29-1, the J call TRBJ1-2; 10 bases match TRBD1. CDR1 and CDR2 (germline): SQVTM, ANQGSEA. The CDR3 runs to 13 residues. CDR3 in amino acids: CSVEVRDRGPLAF. Written as DNA, the CDR3 is TGCAGCGTTGAAGTCCGGGACAGGGGACCCCTCGCCTTC.

The chain carries TRBV7-2 and TRBJ2-5; TRBD1 matches 8 bases. The V gene's germline CDR1 is SGHTA and CDR2 FQGNSA. The CDR3 consists of 15 residues. V dropped 0 bases and J dropped 7; count of bases not matched to a gene: 7. For the CDR3, the DNA is TGTGCCAGCAGCTTAGCGCAGGGGGCGCAGGTGACCCAGTACTTC. It specifies CASSLAQGAQVTQYF.

The chain recombines TRBV14 with TRBJ1-2, with 10 positions matching TRBD1. The CDR3 has 16 amino acids. The V gene end was trimmed by 1 base and the J gene end by 7 bases; junction bases not matched to a gene: 9. Germline CDR1 and CDR2: SGHDN and FVKESK. In nucleotides, the CDR3 is TGTGCCAGCAGCCAAGCCTCGACAGGGGGCTTGTTTGGCTACACCTTC. The encoded protein is CASSQASTGGLFGYTF.

The DNA for the CDR3 is TGCGCCAGCAGCCAAGATCTTCCCGGCAATCAGCCCCAGCATTTT. This translates into CASSQDLPGNQPQHF. The chain uses TRBV4-3 and TRBJ1-5; unclear D gene. This CDR3 is built from 15 residues. In germline, CDR1 is LGHNA, CDR2 YSLEER. Between the trimmed V and J ends, which lost 0 bases and 2 bases, there was a span of 8 bases.

This chain connects TRBV10-3 to TRBJ1-1; no clear D gene. The CDR3 length is 13 residues. In germline, CDR1 is ENHRY, CDR2 SYGVKD. V was trimmed by 0 bases and J by 4 bases, leaving 6 bases between them. The CDR3, as DNA: TGTGCCATCAGTGAGTCACAGATCACTGAAGCTTTCTTT. Translated: CAISESQITEAFF.

In its sample, this clone was seen a few times. The chain couples TRBV5-4 to TRBJ2-7; the D gene is possibly TRBD2 (7 bases). V lost 5 bases and J lost 6, with 21 bases in between. CDR3 length: 15 amino acids. Germline CDR1 reads SGHNT; CDR2 reads YYREEE (reference sequence). The CDR3 loop reads CASSWTSGGSGEQYF. The DNA for the CDR3 is TGTGCCAGCAGTTGGACTAGTGGGGGCTCGGGCGAGCAGTACTTC.

V is TRBV19 and J is TRBJ2-7; TRBD1 agrees at 8 bases. Unmatched junction bases numbered 4, after V lost 4 bases and J lost 5 bases. This CDR3 has 13 residues. CDR1 is LNHDA and CDR2 is SQIVND in the germline V gene (reference sequence). The CDR3: CASSNQGADEQYF. CDR3 in DNA: TGTGCCAGTAGTAACCAGGGGGCCGACGAGCAGTACTTC.

This clone was detected only a few times. The chain recombines TRBV7-8 with TRBJ2-7; no definite D call. V shed 3 bases and J shed 7 bases, with 10 bases lying between them. The CDR3 has 12 residues. CDR1 and CDR2 from the germline V gene are SGHVS and FQNEAQ. The CDR3 nucleotides read TGTGCCAGCAGCTTTATTCCGGGTGAGCAGTACTTC. Translated, it gives CASSFIPGEQYF.

V and J are TRBV5-1 and TRBJ2-5, with TRBD1 matching over 7 bases. The germline gives CDR1 SGHRS, CDR2 YFSETQ. CDR3 length equals 14 residues. The V and J ends lost 4 bases and 14 bases, in that order; junction bases with no gene match: 17. The CDR3: CASSKNGQEEGRYF. Here the CDR3 DNA reads TGCGCCAGCAGCAAAAATGGACAGGAGGAAGGACGCTACTTC.

V is TRBV7-3 and J is TRBJ1-5, with D uncertain. V was clipped by 2 bases and J by 7 bases, with 9 bases between them. Germline V gene data show CDR1 as SGHTA and CDR2 as FQGTGA. CDR3 size: 13 residues. The CDR3 is CASSLDPQQPQHF. DNA of the CDR3: TGTGCCAGCAGCTTAGATCCACAACAGCCCCAGCATTTT.

There are a few counts of this clone. J is TRBJ1-2 and V is TRBV20-1; D ambiguous. In germline, CDR1 is DFQATT, CDR2 SNEGSKA (reference sequence). The ends were cut back, 6 bases at V and 6 bases at J, with 11 bases in the middle. The CDR3 consists of 11 residues. Here the CDR3 DNA reads TGCAGTGCCCGACGGGTCGATGGCTACACCTTC. Its translation is CSARRVDGYTF.

This clone was detected a few times. CDR3: CASSTYQRETDTQYF. The DNA for the CDR3 is TGTGCCAGTAGTACGTATCAGCGGGAAACAGATACGCAGTATTTT. This rearrangement joins TRBV19 to TRBJ2-3; the match to TRBD2 covers 7 bases. CDR1 is LNHDA, CDR2 SQIVND, per germline (reference sequence). This CDR3 spans 15 amino acids. Trimming cost V 4 bases and J 3 bases; bases outside gene matches: 7.

The chain recombines TRBV19 with TRBJ2-5, with D perhaps TRBD1 (6 bases). The CDR3 length is 16 residues. The germline CDR1 and CDR2 sequences are LNHDA and SQIVND (reference sequence). V gave up 5 bases and J gave up 1 base, with 17 bases separating them. The CDR3, as DNA: TGTGCCAGTAGTTTTTCCATCACAGGGATCCAAGAGACCCAGTACTTC. Residues: CASSFSITGIQETQYF.

This clone was recorded a few times. V is TRBV4-1 and J is TRBJ2-1, with a weak D call TRBD2 (6 bases). V shed 8 bases and J shed 10 bases, with 18 bases lying between them. The CDR3 has 13 residues. Germline assignment: CDR1 MGHRA and CDR2 YSYEKL. CDR3 sequence reads: CASALGGEREQFF. The CDR3 nucleotides read TGCGCCAGCGCCTTGGGGGGAGAACGCGAGCAGTTCTTC.

This clone was seen more than once but under ten times. The V and J genes are TRBV30 and TRBJ2-5; tentatively, D is TRBD2 (5 bases). CDR1 and CDR2 (germline): GTSNPN, SVGIG (reference sequence). V lost 0 bases, J lost 5 bases, and 13 bases lay in between. The CDR3 consists of 14 residues. This CDR3 reads CAWSVLAGGETQYF. CDR3 DNA: TGTGCCTGGAGTGTTTTGGCGGGCGGTGAGACCCAGTACTTC.

This clone was observed a few times. The chain employs TRBV5-1 and TRBJ2-7; 7 nucleotides match TRBD2. The germline V gene has CDR1 SGHRS and CDR2 YFSETQ. The CDR3 runs to 15 residues. V shed 0 bases and J 4 bases; nucleotides not matched to a gene: 7. The CDR3 nucleotides read TGCGCCAGCAGCTTGGCCAGTGGGAGGGCGTACGAGCAGTACTTC. This translates into CASSLASGRAYEQYF.

This clone showed up just a few times. The J gene is TRBJ2-5, the V gene TRBV9; unclear D gene. Germline V gene lookup returns CDR1 SGDLS and CDR2 YYNGEE. The length of the CDR3 is 13 residues. The V gene lost 3 bases and the J gene lost 2 bases, with 8 bases spanning the gap. This CDR3 reads CASSGPTQETQYF. In nucleotides, the CDR3 is TGTGCCAGCAGCGGTCCCACACAAGAGACCCAGTACTTC.

The sample holds a few counts of this clone. The chain is built from TRBV6-5 and TRBJ2-1; TRBD2 is a possible D gene (6 bases). CDR1 and CDR2 (germline): MNHEY, SVGAGI. Trimming pared 6 bases from V and 0 bases from J, leaving 12 bases between. The CDR3 sequence is 15 residues long. The CDR3 coding sequence is TGTGCCAGCAGCCGACGGGGGAGCTCCTACAATGAGCAGTTCTTC. Translation: CASSRRGSSYNEQFF.

This clone was observed a handful of times. The chain has TRBV9 and TRBJ1-2; a possible D gene is TRBD1 (5 bases). V was trimmed by 4 bases and J by 4 bases, leaving 14 bases between them. Germline V CDR1 and CDR2: SGDLS, YYNGEE. This CDR3 contains 14 residues. The CDR3 region has the DNA TGTGCCAGCAGCCTCCCTGGGGCACGCTATGGCTACACCTTC. This codes for CASSLPGARYGYTF.

The chain employs TRBV5-6 and TRBJ2-3, with a possible D match to TRBD2 (6 bases). Trimming removed 2 bases from V and 3 bases from J, with 13 bases in between. Germline lookup yields CDR1 SGHDT and CDR2 YYEEEE. This CDR3 has 15 residues. CDR3: CASSFPTGGTDTQYF. The DNA of the CDR3 is TGTGCCAGCAGCTTCCCAACAGGAGGGACAGATACGCAGTATTTT.

The table lists this clone with a few counts. V usage is TRBV7-9 and J usage is TRBJ1-1; D gene unclear. Germline V lookup: CDR1 SEHNR, CDR2 FQNEAQ (reference sequence). The V end lost 1 base, the J end lost 1 base, and 10 bases lay between the germline ends. The CDR3 is 15 residues long. Written as DNA, the CDR3 is TGTGCCAGCAGCTTAGGGGCCGGATCGAACACTGAAGCTTTCTTT. The encoded protein is CASSLGAGSNTEAFF.

V and J are TRBV5-1 and TRBJ2-7; D perhaps matches TRBD1 (5 bases). Trimming took 2 bases from V and 7 from J, leaving 19 bases between them. The V gene's germline CDR1 is SGHRS and CDR2 YFSETQ. The CDR3 is made up of 15 amino acids. The CDR3 loop is CASSFRQGSYGEQYF. DNA of the CDR3: TGCGCCAGCAGCTTCCGCCAGGGCTCCTATGGGGAGCAGTACTTC.

The chain has TRBV7-2 and TRBJ2-7; no firm D call. Deletions cut 5 bases from V and 2 bases from J, with 16 bases between. The CDR3 sequence is 15 residues long. Germline CDR1 and CDR2: SGHTA and FQGNSA. The CDR3 DNA is TGTGCCAGCAGCCCCTGGGCTACGGTACCCTACGAGCAGTACTTC. Its translation is CASSPWATVPYEQYF.

The chain is built from TRBV28 and TRBJ2-7; 14 bases are shared with TRBD2. Germline assignment: CDR1 MDHEN and CDR2 SYDVKM. The CDR3 loop spans 17 amino acids. The ends lost 4 bases at V and 3 bases at J; junction bases unmatched: 8. CDR3 DNA sequence: TGTGCCAGCAGTTCTCCGGGACTAGCGGGAGCCCGCTACGAGCAGTACTTC. Protein sequence: CASSSPGLAGARYEQYF.

This clone has a handful of counts. The chain recombines TRBV7-2 with TRBJ2-3, with a possible D match to TRBD2 (6 bases). V dropped 2 bases and J dropped 4 bases, with 10 bases sitting between them. CDR1 and CDR2 (germline): SGHTA, FQGNSA. The length of the CDR3 is 14 residues. The DNA for the CDR3 is TGTGCCAGCAGCTTATCTAGCGTGCCAGATACGCAGTATTTT. Residues: CASSLSSVPDTQYF.

A few counts support this clone. The rearrangement links TRBV12-5 to TRBJ2-6, with D uncertain. V lost 3 bases and J 1 base, leaving 4 bases between the germline ends. This CDR3 spans 14 amino acids. Germline V gene sequence: CDR1 LGHNT, CDR2 FRNRAP. The CDR3 loop is CASGFMSGANVLTF. CDR3 DNA sequence: TGTGCTAGTGGTTTCATGTCTGGGGCCAACGTCCTGACTTTC.